This TCR beta chain derives from a study of blood T cells in healthy people across ages. As concerns this clonotype: Antigen specificity is unknown.

Study-level results: The CMV status of each donor remained undetermined, and this could have confounded shifts in expanded clonotypes. Whereas aged donors had fewer naive CD4+ cells, long-lived donors had more of them and higher diversity.

Using a J-beta primer mix together with a sample-barcoded 5' primer, a second PCR was run for about 6 to 11 cycles. TCRdb passed the 5' RACE reads through MiXCR, listing each CDR3 protein once. The top ten hold 6.7% of the sample, which has 1,500,000 or so distinct CDR3 sequences, 45% to 70% seen once. The CDR3 sequence is 16 residues long. Germline CDR1 reads MNHEY; CDR2 reads SVGAGI. V dropped 6 bases and J dropped 7; count of bases not matched to a gene: 15. This receptor was taken from a young man in good health. This rearrangement joins TRBV6-5 to TRBJ2-1, with 7 bases lining up with TRBD1. Specimen: blood. The CDR3 DNA follows: TGTGCCAGCAGGCCGCCCTACAGGGGTAAAATGAATGAGCAGTTCTTC. Its translation: CASRPPYRGKMNEQFF.